A single sample is the source of the 8 T cell receptor beta chains below, sequenced in a study of blood T cell repertoires in COVID-19. The protocol was immunoSEQ multiplex PCR, while the TCRdb copy is restricted to in-frame clones and leaves out a portion. Here the sample spans 490,000 or so clones, 80% to 90% being singletons. Material for sequencing was PBMCs or T cells enriched from blood (not recorded which). These receptor sequences come from a woman aged 55-70 years who had recovered from COVID-19.

The chain has TRBV18 and TRBJ2-1, with a weak D call TRBD2 (6 bases). CDR3 length: 17 amino acids. Germline CDR1 reads KGHSH; CDR2 reads LQKENI. V was shortened by 3 bases and J by 8 bases, with 23 bases between the two germline ends. For the CDR3, the DNA is TGTGCCAGCTCACCCTCGTCAAGGGCACTCGGGGGAGATGAGCAGTTCTTC. Translating gives CASSPSSRALGGDEQFF.

V gene TRBV4-1 combines with J gene TRBJ1-6; D ambiguous. The germline V gene encodes CDR1 MGHRA and CDR2 YSYEKL. The CDR3 length is 17 residues. V lost 0 bases and J 0 bases, leaving 9 bases between the germline ends. This chain's CDR3 is CASSQDNPSSYNSPLHF. The CDR3 DNA is TGCGCCAGCAGCCAAGATAACCCCAGCTCCTATAATTCACCCCTCCACTTT.

This sequence joins TRBV11-2 and TRBJ1-4; D call uncertain. Germline loops: CDR1 SGHAT, CDR2 FQNNGV. V was trimmed by 3 bases and J by 5 bases, leaving 10 bases between them. The CDR3 has 14 amino acids. The CDR3 is CASSFGQWNEKLFF. The CDR3 nucleotides read TGTGCCAGCAGCTTTGGGCAGTGGAATGAAAAACTGTTTTTT.

J is TRBJ2-1 and V is TRBV7-8; TRBD1 aligns across 9 bases. The CDR3 covers 16 residues. V lost 3 bases, J lost 6 bases, and 9 bases stayed unmatched. Germline V gene lookup returns CDR1 SGHVS and CDR2 FQNEAQ. The CDR3 protein is CASSFATPGQGNEQFF. The CDR3 DNA reads as TGTGCCAGCAGCTTTGCCACTCCGGGACAGGGCAATGAGCAGTTCTTC.

The V and J genes are TRBV5-1 and TRBJ1-1, with D perhaps TRBD1 (5 bases). The CDR3 loop spans 17 amino acids. The ends were cut back, 1 base at V and 1 base at J, with 17 bases in the middle. Germline CDR1 reads SGHRS; CDR2 reads YFSETQ. Written as DNA, the CDR3 is TGCGCCAGCAGCTTGACCCTAGGGGCGGAATCGAACACTGAAGCTTTCTTT. Its translation is CASSLTLGAESNTEAFF. Based on the CDR3 plus reference TRBV5-1 and TRBJ1-1, the full variable domain is KAGVTQTPRYLIKTRGQQVTLSCSPISGHRSVSWYQQTPGQGLQFLFEYFSETQRNKGNFPGRFSGRQFSNSRSEMNVSTLELGDSALYLCASSLTLGAESNTEAFFGQGTRLTVV.

This clone was counted between two and nine times. The chain has TRBV30 and TRBJ2-5; the match to TRBD1 covers 9 bases. In germline, CDR1 is GTSNPN, CDR2 SVGIG (reference sequence). The CDR3 sequence is 15 residues long. V lost 3 bases, J lost 2 bases, and 7 bases stayed unmatched. The CDR3 spells CAWRVGQGLQETQYF. The CDR3 region has the DNA TGTGCCTGGAGAGTGGGACAGGGTTTACAAGAGACCCAGTACTTC.

The chain uses TRBV5-5 and TRBJ2-1, with D unresolved. Germline V gene lookup returns CDR1 SGHKS and CDR2 YYEKEE (reference sequence). This CDR3 is built from 14 residues. Trimming removed 4 bases from V and 4 bases from J, with 12 bases in between. This CDR3 is CASSPRPVYNEQFF. The CDR3 region has the DNA TGTGCCAGCAGCCCGAGGCCAGTTTACAATGAGCAGTTCTTC.

V is TRBV9 and J is TRBJ1-3, with 9 bases aligning to TRBD1. V was pared by 4 bases and J by 2 bases, with 7 bases of the junction left unmatched. CDR1 and CDR2 (germline): SGDLS, YYNGEE. This CDR3 has 16 amino acids. The CDR3 DNA is TGTGCCAGCAGCCCGGGACAGGGAGGGGCTGGAAACACCATATATTTT. Its translation is CASSPGQGGAGNTIYF.